The 11 T cell receptor beta chains listed next were all sequenced from one sample in a study of control samples from healthy donors and cancer patients. The table came from immunoSEQ multiplex PCR; TCRdb's copy has only in-frame clones and leaves some out. The profile shows under 95,000 clones, approximately 90% of them singletons. Sequences were obtained from blood. These receptors were taken from a woman aged 25 to 39 in good health.

This clone was seen once. The chain combines TRBV9 with TRBJ2-2; D ambiguous. The V gene lost 4 bases and the J gene lost 6 bases, with 10 bases spanning the gap. The germline gives CDR1 SGDLS, CDR2 YYNGEE. The CDR3 extends over 13 amino acids. CDR3: CASSRLAAGELFF. For the CDR3, the DNA is TGTGCCAGCAGCCGCCTGGCCGCCGGGGAGCTGTTTTTT.

This chain joins TRBV30 and TRBJ2-7; a possible D gene is TRBD2 (5 bases). Germline CDR1 and CDR2: GTSNPN and SVGIG (reference sequence). The CDR3 is 14 amino acids. V was clipped by 7 bases and J by 3 bases, with 19 bases between them. The CDR3 loop is CAFSALREGYEQYF. The CDR3 region has the DNA TGTGCCTTCTCCGCCCTCAGAGAGGGCTACGAGCAGTACTTC.

This chain links TRBV9 with TRBJ1-3; D is possibly TRBD1 (6 bases). CDR3 length equals 17 residues. V lost 2 bases to trimming and J lost 7 bases, with 22 bases between them. CDR1 SGDLS and CDR2 YYNGEE come from the germline V gene. The CDR3 region is CASSVGGPGIFGNTIYF. DNA for the CDR3: TGTGCCAGCAGCGTTGGGGGCCCGGGCATATTCGGTAACACCATATATTTT.

The chain links TRBV5-1 to TRBJ1-6; no reliable D call. V dropped 1 base and J dropped 10 bases, with 12 bases sitting between them. CDR3 length equals 14 residues. The germline V gene has CDR1 SGHRS and CDR2 YFSETQ. Here the CDR3 DNA reads TGCGCCAGCAGCTTGAATGATCCCGGGTCACCCCTCCACTTT. Protein sequence: CASSLNDPGSPLHF.

V and J are TRBV2 and TRBJ1-1; 7 nucleotides line up with TRBD1. The length of the CDR3 is 14 residues. Germline V gene lookup returns CDR1 SNHLY and CDR2 FYNNEI. V lost 6 bases and J lost 2; bases outside the gene matches: 6. CDR3 DNA: TGTGCCAGCAGCGGGGGACAGCTTAACACTGAAGCTTTCTTT. This sequence encodes CASSGGQLNTEAFF.

The chain couples TRBV9 to TRBJ2-1; D unresolved. V was clipped by 1 base and J by 1 base, with 6 bases between them. CDR1 and CDR2 (germline): SGDLS, YYNGEE. CDR3 length equals 14 residues. The CDR3 DNA reads TGTGCCAGCAGCGTAATGGGGTCCTACAATGAGCAGTTCTTC. Translated: CASSVMGSYNEQFF.

The chain combines TRBV6-5 with TRBJ2-3, with TRBD2 identical over 13 bases. The CDR3 covers 14 residues. Germline V lookup: CDR1 MNHEY, CDR2 SVGAGI. V shed 7 bases and J 4 bases; nucleotides not matched to a gene: 2. Here the CDR3 DNA reads TGTGCCAGCACGGGACTAGCGGGACCAGATACGCAGTATTTT. It codes for CASTGLAGPDTQYF.

The chain recombines TRBV4-1 with TRBJ2-7; TRBD1 might be the D (6 bases). Between the trimmed V and J ends, which lost 4 bases and 0 bases, there was a span of 13 bases. Germline lookup yields CDR1 MGHRA and CDR2 YSYEKL. The CDR3 is made up of 15 amino acids. This chain's CDR3 is CASSPRQVSSYEQYF. CDR3 bases: TGCGCCAGCAGCCCTCGACAGGTGAGCTCCTACGAGCAGTACTTC.

The chain is built from TRBV9 and TRBJ2-5, with no clear D. Germline V gene lookup returns CDR1 SGDLS and CDR2 YYNGEE. CDR3 length: 12 residues. Trimming cost V 7 bases and J 1 base, with 8 bases left between them. CDR3 bases: TGTGCCAGCGGGCCACTCCAAGAGACCCAGTACTTC. It encodes CASGPLQETQYF.

The chain recombines TRBV18 with TRBJ1-2, with D uncertain. Between the trimmed V and J ends, which lost 6 bases and 3 bases, there was a span of 14 bases. Germline V gene data show CDR1 as KGHSH and CDR2 as LQKENI. The CDR3 is 14 amino acids. For the CDR3, the DNA is TGTGCCAGCTCCCCGAGGGTGGGCGACTATGGCTACACCTTC. Amino acids: CASSPRVGDYGYTF.

The chain joins TRBV18 to TRBJ2-7, with 7 bases matching TRBD2. Germline CDR1 KGHSH, CDR2 LQKENI. Trimming removed 5 bases from V and 0 bases from J; junction bases left unmatched: 4. The CDR3 loop spans 14 amino acids. The CDR3 region has the DNA TGTGCCAGCTCATTTGGGGGGGGCTCCTACGAGCAGTACTTC. It yields the protein CASSFGGGSYEQYF.